These 21 T cell receptor beta chains were sequenced from one sample in a study of human T cells and chemical hapten exposure. Time point described: patch test 3, about 24 weeks after DPC sensitization. Treatment noted: therapeutic diphenylcyclopropenone sensitization with weekly scalp DPC. Via MiXCR, TCRdb re-called the RACE reads, giving one row per CDR3 protein. The sample holds 70,000 or so distinct CDR3 sequences, roughly 10% seen once. The starting material was whole blood, obtained in connection with sensitization to the hapten diphenylcyclopropenone (DPC). The source is a woman in her forties or fifties with alopecia areata. Some clones in this sample may be carry-over from other donors' samples.

In its sample, this clonotype was seen many times. The rearrangement uses TRBV2 and TRBJ1-5; possibly TRBD1 for D (5 bases). V shed 4 bases and J shed 4 bases, with 14 bases lying between them. Germline V gene sequence: CDR1 SNHLY, CDR2 FYNNEI. This CDR3 is built from 15 residues. The chain's CDR3 is CASSGSTALNQPQHF. The CDR3 nucleotides are TGTGCCAGCAGTGGTTCGACAGCTTTGAATCAGCCCCAGCATTTT.

The V gene is TRBV4-3, the J gene TRBJ2-1; possible D gene TRBD1, 6 bases. The V and J ends lost 4 bases and 7 bases respectively, with 11 bases between them. From germline, CDR1 is LGHNA and CDR2 YSLEER. The CDR3 length is 13 residues. The CDR3 sequence is CASSPRGRNEQFF. The DNA for the CDR3 is TGCGCCAGCAGCCCCAGGGGAAGGAATGAGCAGTTCTTC.

In this sample, this clonotype turned up a few times. The V call is TRBV28, the J call TRBJ1-1, with a possible D match to TRBD1 (5 bases). The germline V and J ends were trimmed by 6 bases and 1 base, with 18 bases remaining between them. CDR1 is MDHEN and CDR2 is SYDVKM in the germline V gene. The CDR3 is 16 amino acids. Here the CDR3 DNA reads TGTGCCAGCAGGCCCGGGACCCCAGTGGAGAACACTGAAGCTTTCTTT. This encodes CASRPGTPVENTEAFF. Full variable domain (outside the CDR3, taken from reference TRBV28 and TRBJ1-1): DVKVTQSSRYLVKRTGEKVFLECVQDMDHENMFWYRQDPGLGLRLIYFSYDVKMKEKGDIPEGYSVSREKKERFSLILESASTNQTSMYLCASRPGTPVENTEAFFGQGTRLTVV.

CDR3 loop: CASSVRHTEAFF. The CDR3 DNA follows: TGTGCCAGCAGTGTACGTCACACTGAAGCTTTCTTT. V and J are TRBV2 and TRBJ1-1; D call uncertain. The CDR3 runs to 12 residues. The V end was cut by 4 bases, the J end by 3 bases, with 6 bases between. Germline V CDR1 and CDR2: SNHLY, FYNNEI. The full variable domain, completed using reference TRBV2 and TRBJ1-1, is EPEVTQTPSHQVTQMGQEVILRCVPISNHLYFYWYRQILGQKVEFLVSFYNNEISEKSEIFDDQFSVERPDGSNFTLKIRSTKLEDSAMYFCASSVRHTEAFFGQGTRLTVV.

The table lists this clonotype with a few counts. V is TRBV9 and J is TRBJ1-5, with no clear D. The germline V gene has CDR1 SGDLS and CDR2 YYNGEE. The V end lost 4 bases, the J end lost 8 bases, and 16 bases lay between the germline ends. There are 14 residues in the CDR3. CDR3 in amino acids: CASSRSGLGKPQHF. The CDR3 nucleotides read TGTGCCAGCAGCCGGTCAGGCCTCGGAAAGCCCCAGCATTTT.

This clonotype was picked up many times. The chain couples TRBV3-1 to TRBJ2-1; D gene unclear. The CDR3 has 12 amino acids. Between the trimmed V and J ends, which lost 2 bases and 7 bases, there was a span of 6 bases. CDR1 is LGHDT and CDR2 is YNNKEL in the germline V gene (reference sequence). The CDR3 is CASSQLRNEQFF. Here the CDR3 DNA reads TGTGCCAGCAGCCAACTCAGAAATGAGCAGTTCTTC.

V gene TRBV11-2 combines with J gene TRBJ1-4; 8 bases map to TRBD1. This CDR3 comprises 15 residues. Trimming cost V 2 bases and J 8 bases; bases outside gene matches: 7. CDR1 SGHAT and CDR2 FQNNGV come from the germline V gene. The CDR3, as DNA: TGTGCCAGCAGCTTAAACAGGGGGTCTTCCGAAAAACTGTTTTTT. Translating gives CASSLNRGSSEKLFF.

In its sample, this clonotype was seen a few times. The chain recombines TRBV5-1 with TRBJ1-6; D remains unclear. Germline V CDR1 and CDR2: SGHRS, YFSETQ. V shed 7 bases and J shed 12 bases, with 5 bases lying between them. The CDR3 is made up of 9 amino acids. The CDR3 loop reads CASGGPLHF. Written as DNA, the CDR3 is TGCGCCAGCGGTGGACCCCTCCACTTT.

This clonotype was found many times. The J gene is TRBJ2-7, the V gene TRBV5-5; D is uncertain. This CDR3 spans 15 amino acids. Germline CDR1 reads SGHKS; CDR2 reads YYEKEE (reference sequence). The V end was cut by 0 bases, the J end by 2 bases, with 12 bases between. The DNA for the CDR3 is TGTGCCAGCAGCTTGGAAGGCCATGGGACCTACGAGCAGTACTTC. Translating it yields CASSLEGHGTYEQYF. Full variable domain (missing parts from reference TRBV5-5 and TRBJ2-7): DAGVTQSPTHLIKTRGQQVTLRCSPISGHKSVSWYQQVLGQGPQFIFQYYEKEERGRGNFPDRFSARQFPNYSSELNVNALLLGDSALYLCASSLEGHGTYEQYFGPGTRLTVT.

In this sample, this clonotype turned up many times. This chain uses TRBV20-1 with TRBJ2-2; no clear D. Per the germline V gene, CDR1 is DFQATT and CDR2 is SNEGSKA (reference sequence). The CDR3 covers 13 residues. The V end lost 2 bases, the J end lost 0 bases, and 4 bases lay between the germline ends. The CDR3 DNA follows: TGCAGTGCTAGACTAACGAACACCGGGGAGCTGTTTTTT. This translates into CSARLTNTGELFF.

This clonotype was detected many times. The CDR3 region is CSARGPLGAGKSSYEQYF. The CDR3 coding sequence is TGCAGTGCTAGAGGCCCTCTAGGGGCCGGCAAGTCCTCCTACGAGCAGTACTTC. This chain links TRBV20-1 with TRBJ2-7, with D possibly matching TRBD1 (5 bases). Trimming cost V 1 base and J 0 bases, with 22 bases left between them. Germline V gives CDR1 DFQATT, CDR2 SNEGSKA (reference sequence). The CDR3 extends over 18 amino acids.

This clonotype was observed at least ten times. The chain couples TRBV12-3 or TRBV12-4 to TRBJ1-6; unclear D gene. The CDR3 runs 11 residues. The ends were cut back, 3 bases at V and 13 bases at J, with 7 bases in the middle. CDR3 sequence: CASSFQGPLHF. The CDR3 nucleotides read TGTGCCAGCAGTTTCCAAGGTCCCCTCCACTTT.

This clonotype was counted ten times or more. V gene TRBV28 combines with J gene TRBJ2-7; D uncertain. The CDR3 covers 13 residues. Germline values: CDR1 MDHEN, CDR2 SYDVKM. V dropped 5 bases and J dropped 2 bases, with 10 bases sitting between them. CDR3 DNA sequence: TGTGCCAGCAGTAACCGGGTGACCTACGAGCAGTACTTC. Translating it yields CASSNRVTYEQYF.

This clonotype was seen repeatedly, ten times or more. The junction departs from the called germline gene at one end, perhaps through a read error. The chain recombines TRBV7-7 with TRBJ2-2; unclear D gene. CDR1 is SSHAT and CDR2 is FNYEAQ in the germline V gene (reference sequence). The CDR3 length is 13 residues. For the CDR3, the DNA is TGTGCTAGCAGCTGGGCCGAGGCCGGGGAGCTGTTTTTT. Its translation is CASSWAEAGELFF.

This clonotype occurred many times. The chain carries TRBV6-5 and TRBJ2-7; D is possibly TRBD2 (6 bases). V lost 0 bases and J 0 bases, leaving 12 bases between the germline ends. This CDR3 comprises 16 residues. From germline, CDR1 is MNHEY and CDR2 SVGAGI. The CDR3 here is CASSYSAEGNSYEQYF. The CDR3 DNA reads TGTGCCAGCAGTTACTCAGCGGAGGGGAACTCCTACGAGCAGTACTTC.

This clonotype was seen more than once but under ten times. The genes are TRBV5-4 and TRBJ2-1; no clear D gene. The germline gives CDR1 SGHNT, CDR2 YYREEE (reference sequence). The V and J ends lost 4 bases and 8 bases respectively, with 10 bases between them. The CDR3 length is 12 residues. Here the CDR3 reads CASSQKLDEQFF. The DNA of the CDR3 is TGTGCCAGCAGCCAAAAACTGGATGAGCAGTTCTTC.

This chain links TRBV11-2 with TRBJ2-3; the match to TRBD2 covers 9 bases. The CDR3 covers 17 residues. The junction had 14 bases not matched to a gene; V was cut back by 5 bases and J by 5 bases. Germline lookup yields CDR1 SGHAT and CDR2 FQNNGV. In nucleotides, the CDR3 is TGTGCCAGCAGCCCCCTAAGAAGCGGGGGGCATGAAGATACGCAGTATTTT. The encoded protein is CASSPLRSGGHEDTQYF.

In this sample, this clonotype turned up a few times. The rearrangement uses TRBV6-6 and TRBJ2-7; a weak D match, TRBD2 (5 bases). Trimming took 0 bases from V and 1 from J, leaving 7 bases between them. This CDR3 has 14 residues. Germline assignment: CDR1 MNHNY and CDR2 SVGAGI (reference sequence). The DNA of the CDR3 is TGTGCCAGCAGTTACTCCGGGATATCCTACGAGCAGTACTTC. Translated, it gives CASSYSGISYEQYF.

This chain joins TRBV28 and TRBJ2-1; D gene unclear. The CDR3 length is 14 residues. V lost 2 bases, J lost 0 bases, and 5 bases lay in between. In germline, CDR1 is MDHEN, CDR2 SYDVKM. DNA for the CDR3: TGTGCCAGCAGTTTAGAGAGCTCCTACAATGAGCAGTTCTTC. It yields the protein CASSLESSYNEQFF.

This clonotype was detected a few times. V gene TRBV24-1 combines with J gene TRBJ1-5; D unresolved. Germline loops: CDR1 KGHDR, CDR2 SFDVKD. The CDR3 spans 15 residues. V lost 7 bases and J lost 2, with 14 bases in between. The CDR3 region is CATSPMFGGNQPQHF. CDR3 DNA: TGTGCCACCAGCCCTATGTTCGGGGGCAATCAGCCCCAGCATTTT.

The sample holds a few counts of this clonotype. The gene calls are TRBV18 and TRBJ1-1, with D possibly TRBD1 on 5 matching bases. The ends were cut back, 0 bases at V and 4 bases at J, with 9 bases in the middle. CDR1 and CDR2 (germline): KGHSH, LQKENI. This CDR3 spans 14 amino acids. For the CDR3, the DNA is TGTGCCAGCTCACCACCGGGGGTAGGCACTGAAGCTTTCTTT. This codes for CASSPPGVGTEAFF.